This TCR beta chain was identified during a study of identical twins. General observations from the study: Out-of-frame alpha sequences shared by twins showed excess low generation probability.

From the 5' RACE reads, TCRdb called clonotypes with MiXCR, one entry per CDR3 protein. The profile shows 1.5 million to 2 million distinct CDR3 sequences, around 29% of them singletons. The V and J ends lost 5 bases and 2 bases respectively, with 16 bases between them. The CDR3 loop spans 15 amino acids. This clonotype has only a few counts. Antigen unknown. Everyone who gave samples was a healthy Caucasian. Input material: cord blood. The rearrangement joins TRBV12-3 or TRBV12-4 to TRBJ2-7; possibly TRBD2 for D (5 bases). This sequence was found in a newborn girl in good health. The CDR3 here is CASSPSTGWAYEQYF. The CDR3, as DNA: TGTGCCAGCAGTCCCAGTACGGGGTGGGCCTACGAGCAGTACTTC.